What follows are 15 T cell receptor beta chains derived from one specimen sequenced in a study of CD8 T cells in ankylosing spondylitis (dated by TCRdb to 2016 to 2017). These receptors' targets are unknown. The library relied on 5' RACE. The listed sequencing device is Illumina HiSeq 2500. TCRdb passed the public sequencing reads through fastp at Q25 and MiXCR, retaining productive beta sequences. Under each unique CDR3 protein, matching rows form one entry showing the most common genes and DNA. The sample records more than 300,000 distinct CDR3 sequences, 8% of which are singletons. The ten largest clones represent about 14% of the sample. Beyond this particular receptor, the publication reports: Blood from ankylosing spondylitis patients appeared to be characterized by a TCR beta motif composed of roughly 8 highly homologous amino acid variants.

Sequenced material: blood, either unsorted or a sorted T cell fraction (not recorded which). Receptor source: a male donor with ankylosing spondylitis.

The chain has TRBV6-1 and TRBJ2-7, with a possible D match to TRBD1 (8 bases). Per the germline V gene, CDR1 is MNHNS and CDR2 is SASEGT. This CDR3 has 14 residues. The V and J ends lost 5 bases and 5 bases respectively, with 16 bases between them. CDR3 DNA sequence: TGTGCCAGCAGTCGGACAGGGAGGGGCAACGAGCAGTACTTC. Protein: CASSRTGRGNEQYF.

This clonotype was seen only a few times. The CDR3: CATSDMGQGVWGELFF. The CDR3 DNA is TGTGCCACCAGTGACATGGGACAGGGCGTGTGGGGAGAGCTGTTTTTT. The genes are TRBV24-1 and TRBJ2-2; the match to TRBD1 covers 9 bases. V shed 4 bases, J shed 11 bases, and the junction held 13 bases outside the gene matches. Germline V gene data show CDR1 as KGHDR and CDR2 as SFDVKD. This CDR3 contains 16 residues.

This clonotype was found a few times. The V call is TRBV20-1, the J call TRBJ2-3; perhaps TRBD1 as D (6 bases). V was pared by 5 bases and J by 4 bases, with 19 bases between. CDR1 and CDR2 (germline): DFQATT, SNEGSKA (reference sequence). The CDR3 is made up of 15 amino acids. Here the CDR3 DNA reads TGCAGTGCTCCCCTCGGACAGCCAGGATCAGATACGCAGTATTTT. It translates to CSAPLGQPGSDTQYF.

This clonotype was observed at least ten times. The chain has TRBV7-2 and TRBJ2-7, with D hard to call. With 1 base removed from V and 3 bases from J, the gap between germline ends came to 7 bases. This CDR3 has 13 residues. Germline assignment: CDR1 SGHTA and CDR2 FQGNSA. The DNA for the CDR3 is TGTGCCAGCAGCTTAGGACCGGACTACGAGCAGTACTTC. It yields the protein CASSLGPDYEQYF. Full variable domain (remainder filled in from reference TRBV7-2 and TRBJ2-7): GAGVSQSPSNKVTEKGKDVELRCDPISGHTALYWYRQSLGQGLEFLIYFQGNSAPDKSGLPSDRFSAERTGGSVSTLTIQRTQQEDSAVYLCASSLGPDYEQYFGPGTRLTVT.

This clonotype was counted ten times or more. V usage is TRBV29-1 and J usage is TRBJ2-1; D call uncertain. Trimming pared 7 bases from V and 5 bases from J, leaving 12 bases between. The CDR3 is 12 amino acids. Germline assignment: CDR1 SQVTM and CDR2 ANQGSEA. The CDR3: CSAGSVDNEQFF. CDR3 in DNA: TGCAGCGCCGGTTCGGTGGACAATGAGCAGTTCTTC.

CDR3: CASSYLGTEYGYTF. The CDR3, as DNA: TGCGCCAGCAGCTATCTCGGGACAGAATATGGCTACACCTTC. The rearrangement joins TRBV5-1 to TRBJ1-2; 7 bases line up with TRBD1. The CDR3 is made up of 14 amino acids. CDR1 and CDR2 (germline): SGHRS, YFSETQ. V lost 3 bases to trimming and J lost 5 bases; unmatched junction nucleotides: 7. The whole variable domain, remainder taken from reference TRBV5-1 and TRBJ1-2, is KAGVTQTPRYLIKTRGQQVTLSCSPISGHRSVSWYQQTPGQGLQFLFEYFSETQRNKGNFPGRFSGRQFSNSRSEMNVSTLELGDSALYLCASSYLGTEYGYTFGSGTRLTVV.

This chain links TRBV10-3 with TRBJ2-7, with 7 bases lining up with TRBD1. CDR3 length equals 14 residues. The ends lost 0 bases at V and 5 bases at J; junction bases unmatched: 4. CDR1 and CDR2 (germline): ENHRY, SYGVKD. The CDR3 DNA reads TGTGCCATCAGTGAGTCGACAGGGTTCCACGAGCAGTACTTC. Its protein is CAISESTGFHEQYF.

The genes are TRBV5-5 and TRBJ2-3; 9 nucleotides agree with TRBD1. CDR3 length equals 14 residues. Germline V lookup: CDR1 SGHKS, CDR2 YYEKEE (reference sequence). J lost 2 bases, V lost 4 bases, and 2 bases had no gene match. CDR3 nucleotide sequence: TGTGCCAGCAGCGGGGACAGGGACACAGATACGCAGTATTTT. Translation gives CASSGDRDTDTQYF.

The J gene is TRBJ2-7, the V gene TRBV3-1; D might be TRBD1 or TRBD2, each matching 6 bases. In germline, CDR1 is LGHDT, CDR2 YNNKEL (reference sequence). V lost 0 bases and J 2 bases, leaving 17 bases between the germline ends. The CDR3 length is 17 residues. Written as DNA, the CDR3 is TGTGCCAGCAGCCAAGAGGGGGCGGGACGCTACCCCTACGAGCAGTACTTC. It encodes CASSQEGAGRYPYEQYF.

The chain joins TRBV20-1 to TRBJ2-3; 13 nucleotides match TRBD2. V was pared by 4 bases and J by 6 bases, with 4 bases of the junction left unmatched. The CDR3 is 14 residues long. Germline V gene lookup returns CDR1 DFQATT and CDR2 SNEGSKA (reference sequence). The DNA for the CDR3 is TGCAGTGCTACTACTAGCGGGAGGGGGGATACGCAGTATTTT. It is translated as CSATTSGRGDTQYF.

The CDR3 sequence is CASSFLDRGSEQYF. The CDR3 coding sequence is TGTGCCAGCAGTTTCTTGGACAGGGGTTCCGAGCAGTACTTC. This rearrangement joins TRBV12-3 or TRBV12-4 to TRBJ2-7; TRBD1 matches at 9 bases. Trimming at V came to 3 bases and at J to 6 bases, leaving 6 bases not matched to a gene. The CDR3 contains 14 residues.

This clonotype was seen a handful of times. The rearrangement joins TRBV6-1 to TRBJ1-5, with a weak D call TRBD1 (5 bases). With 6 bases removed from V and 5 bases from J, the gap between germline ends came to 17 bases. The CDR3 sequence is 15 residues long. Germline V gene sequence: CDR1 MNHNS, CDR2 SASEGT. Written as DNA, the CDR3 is TGTGCCAGCAGGAGCACGGCAGGGACTTATCAGCCCCAGCATTTT. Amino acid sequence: CASRSTAGTYQPQHF.

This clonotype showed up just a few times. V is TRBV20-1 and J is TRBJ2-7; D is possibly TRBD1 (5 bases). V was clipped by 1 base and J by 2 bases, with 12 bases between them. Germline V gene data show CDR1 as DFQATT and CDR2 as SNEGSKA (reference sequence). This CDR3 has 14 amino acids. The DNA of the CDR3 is TGCAGTGCTAGAGGCGACAGACCGGCCTACGAGCAGTACTTC. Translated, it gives CSARGDRPAYEQYF.

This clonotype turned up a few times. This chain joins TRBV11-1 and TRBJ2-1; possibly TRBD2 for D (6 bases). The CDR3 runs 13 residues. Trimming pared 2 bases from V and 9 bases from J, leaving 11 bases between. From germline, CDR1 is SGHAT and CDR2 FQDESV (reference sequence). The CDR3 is CASSLLRRGEQFF. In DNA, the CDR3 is TGTGCCAGCAGCTTACTCCGGCGGGGTGAGCAGTTCTTC. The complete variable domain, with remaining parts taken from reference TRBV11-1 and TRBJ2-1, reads EAEVAQSPRYKITEKSQAVAFWCDPISGHATLYWYRQILGQGPELLVQFQDESVVDDSQLPKDRFSAERLKGVDSTLKIQPAELGDSAMYLCASSLLRRGEQFFGPGTRLTVL.

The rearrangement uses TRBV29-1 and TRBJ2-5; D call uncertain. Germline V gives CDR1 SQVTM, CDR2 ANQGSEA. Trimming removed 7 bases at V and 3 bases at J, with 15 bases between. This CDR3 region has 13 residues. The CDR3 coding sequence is TGCAGCGCCCTCTTAGCTGGGGAAGAGACCCAGTACTTC. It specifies CSALLAGEETQYF.